This T cell receptor (beta chain) came from a study of cytomegalovirus exposure and HLA in healthy donors. Study in general: Falling in the Caucasian-associated ancestry cluster were less than 85% of under 450 genotyped donors.

Germline lookup yields CDR1 SQVTM and CDR2 ANQGSEA. The CDR3 totals 13 residues. The V gene end was trimmed by 4 bases and the J gene end by 4 bases; junction bases not matched to a gene: 1. Regarding this clone: Antigen unknown.

Study results and limitations: Through in vitro validation, a few CMV-associated chains were shown to be specific for CMV antigens. Previous analysis showed most TCR beta V segments were productive about 87% or about 30% of the time. Later analysis reportedly placed an Asian-associated ancestry cluster below the roughly 680-donor mean in N-insertions.

Use of 60 Vbeta and 13 Jbeta primers characterized the PCR. Method: immunoSEQ multiplex PCR; TCRdb's copy keeps in-frame clones and lacks some. Of about 210,000 clones in the sample, about four fifths were seen once. The sample comprised PBMCs. V and J are TRBV29-1 and TRBJ1-5, with 10 bases that match TRBD1. The source of this sequence is a man in his forties or fifties in good health and CMV-seropositive. DNA of the CDR3: TGCAGCGTTGGACAGGGGGCAAATCAGCCCCAGCATTTT. Its translation: CSVGQGANQPQHF.